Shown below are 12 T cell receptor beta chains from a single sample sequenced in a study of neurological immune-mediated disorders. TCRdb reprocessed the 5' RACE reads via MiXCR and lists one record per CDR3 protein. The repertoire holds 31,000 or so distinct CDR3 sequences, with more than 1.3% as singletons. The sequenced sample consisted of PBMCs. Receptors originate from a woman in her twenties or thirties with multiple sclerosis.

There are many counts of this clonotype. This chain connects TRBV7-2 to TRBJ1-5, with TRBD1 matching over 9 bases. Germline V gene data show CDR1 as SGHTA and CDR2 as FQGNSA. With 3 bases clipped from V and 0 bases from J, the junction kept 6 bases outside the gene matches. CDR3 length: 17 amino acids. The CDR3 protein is CASSLDRGAYSNQPQHF. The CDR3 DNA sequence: TGTGCCAGCAGCTTGGACAGGGGCGCTTATAGCAATCAGCCCCAGCATTTT.

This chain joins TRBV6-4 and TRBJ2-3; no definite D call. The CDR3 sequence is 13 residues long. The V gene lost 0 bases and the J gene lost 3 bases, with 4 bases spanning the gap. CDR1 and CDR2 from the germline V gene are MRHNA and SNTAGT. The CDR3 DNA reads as TGTGCCAGCAGTGACTCGACTACAGATACGCAGTATTTT. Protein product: CASSDSTTDTQYF.

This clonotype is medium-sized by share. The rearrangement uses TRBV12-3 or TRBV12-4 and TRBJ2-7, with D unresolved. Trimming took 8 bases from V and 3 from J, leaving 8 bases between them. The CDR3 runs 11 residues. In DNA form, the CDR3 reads TGTGCCAGCCGGACGAACTACGAGCAGTACTTC. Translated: CASRTNYEQYF.

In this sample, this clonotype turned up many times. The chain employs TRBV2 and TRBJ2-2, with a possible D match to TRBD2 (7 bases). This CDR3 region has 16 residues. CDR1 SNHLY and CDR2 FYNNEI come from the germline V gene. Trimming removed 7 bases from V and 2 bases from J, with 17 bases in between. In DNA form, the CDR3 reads TGTGCCAGCACCCTAGGGGGGGAGGAAAACACCGGGGAGCTGTTTTTT. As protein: CASTLGGEENTGELFF.

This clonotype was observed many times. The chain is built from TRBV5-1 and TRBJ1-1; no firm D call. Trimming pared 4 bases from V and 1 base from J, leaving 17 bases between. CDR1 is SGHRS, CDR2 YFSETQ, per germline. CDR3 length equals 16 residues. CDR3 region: CASSEVRGGRNTEAFF. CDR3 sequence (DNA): TGCGCCAGCAGCGAAGTTCGCGGTGGAAGGAACACTGAAGCTTTCTTT.

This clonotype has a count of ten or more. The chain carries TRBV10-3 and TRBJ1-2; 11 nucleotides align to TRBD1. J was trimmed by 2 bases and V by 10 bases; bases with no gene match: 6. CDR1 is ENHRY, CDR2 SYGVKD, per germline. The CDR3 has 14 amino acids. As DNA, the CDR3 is TGTGCCACCAGGACAGGGGGCATAAACTATGGCTACACCTTC. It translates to CATRTGGINYGYTF.

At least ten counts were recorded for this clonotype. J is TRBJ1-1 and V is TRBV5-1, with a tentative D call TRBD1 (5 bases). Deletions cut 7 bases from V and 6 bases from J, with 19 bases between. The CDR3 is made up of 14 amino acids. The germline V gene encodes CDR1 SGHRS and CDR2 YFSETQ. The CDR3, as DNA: TGCGCCAGCTCCGACAGCGGGGGAACGGCTGAAGCTTTCTTT. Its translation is CASSDSGGTAEAFF.

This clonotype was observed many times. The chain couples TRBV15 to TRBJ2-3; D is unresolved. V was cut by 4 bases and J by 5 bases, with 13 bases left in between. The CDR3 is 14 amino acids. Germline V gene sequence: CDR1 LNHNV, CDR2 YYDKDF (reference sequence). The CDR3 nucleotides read TGTGCCACCAGCAACCCCCGGACGCGAGATACGCAGTATTTT. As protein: CATSNPRTRDTQYF. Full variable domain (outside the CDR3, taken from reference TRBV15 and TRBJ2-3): DAMVIQNPRYQVTQFGKPVTLSCSQTLNHNVMYWYQQKSSQAPKLLFHYYDKDFNNEADTPDNFQSRRPNTSFCFLDIRSPGLGDTAMYLCATSNPRTRDTQYFGPGTRLTVL.

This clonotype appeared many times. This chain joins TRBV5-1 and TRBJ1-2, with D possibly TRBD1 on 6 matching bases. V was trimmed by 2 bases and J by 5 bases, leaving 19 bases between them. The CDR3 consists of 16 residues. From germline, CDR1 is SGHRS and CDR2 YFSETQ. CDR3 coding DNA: TGCGCCAGCAGCTTAGCTCCCACACAGGGTGGTTATGGCTACACCTTC. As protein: CASSLAPTQGGYGYTF.

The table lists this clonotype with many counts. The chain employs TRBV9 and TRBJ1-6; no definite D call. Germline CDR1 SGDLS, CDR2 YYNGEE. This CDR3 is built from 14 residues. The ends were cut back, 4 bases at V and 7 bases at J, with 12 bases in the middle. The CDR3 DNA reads TGTGCCAGCAGCCCCTACTCGTCGAATTCACCCCTCCACTTT. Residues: CASSPYSSNSPLHF.

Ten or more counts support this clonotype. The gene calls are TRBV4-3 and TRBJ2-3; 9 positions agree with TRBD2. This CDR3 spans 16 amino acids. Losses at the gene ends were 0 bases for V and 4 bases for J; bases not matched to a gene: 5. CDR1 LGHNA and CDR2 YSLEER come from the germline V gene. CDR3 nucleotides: TGCGCCAGCAGCCAAGACCCCTTAGCGGGGGCAGATACGCAGTATTTT. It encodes CASSQDPLAGADTQYF.

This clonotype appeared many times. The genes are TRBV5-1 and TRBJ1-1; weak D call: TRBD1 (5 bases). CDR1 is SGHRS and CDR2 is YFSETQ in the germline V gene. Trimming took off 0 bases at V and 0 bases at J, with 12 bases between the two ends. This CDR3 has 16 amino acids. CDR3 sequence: CASSLGQRPMNTEAFF. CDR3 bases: TGCGCCAGCAGCTTGGGACAGCGCCCCATGAACACTGAAGCTTTCTTT.